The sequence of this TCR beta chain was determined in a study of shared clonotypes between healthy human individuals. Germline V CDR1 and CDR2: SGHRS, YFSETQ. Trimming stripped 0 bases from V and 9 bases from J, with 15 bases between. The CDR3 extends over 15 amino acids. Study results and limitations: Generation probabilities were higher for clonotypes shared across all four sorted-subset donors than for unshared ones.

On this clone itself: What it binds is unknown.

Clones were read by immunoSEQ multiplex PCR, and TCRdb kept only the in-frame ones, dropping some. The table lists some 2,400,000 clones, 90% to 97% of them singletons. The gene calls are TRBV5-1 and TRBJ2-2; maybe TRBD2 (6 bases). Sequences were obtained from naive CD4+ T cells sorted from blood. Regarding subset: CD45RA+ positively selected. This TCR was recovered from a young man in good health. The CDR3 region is CASSLVGGRDRELFF. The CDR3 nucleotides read TGCGCCAGCAGCTTGGTTGGTGGGCGGGACCGGGAGCTGTTTTTT.